Here is one T cell receptor beta chain with its context. Its cognate antigen is unknown. PCR was performed using 60 Vbeta and 13 Jbeta primers. The protocol was immunoSEQ multiplex PCR, while the TCRdb copy is restricted to in-frame clones and leaves out a portion. The table lists about 110,000 clones, approximately 79% of them singletons. The sample comes from a study of cytomegalovirus exposure and HLA in healthy donors. Despite likely unrecorded immune exposures, the donors were nominally healthy at the time of sampling. Broader study findings: Later analysis associated a missense DCLRE1C variant with TCR beta V- and J-gene trimming. CMV serostatus was the sole immune exposure data available.

Sequences were obtained from PBMCs. This sequence was found in a man aged 55-75 years in good health and CMV-seronegative.

The CDR3: CASSLSPLAGVTDTQYF. CDR3 DNA: TGCGCCAGCAGCCTCTCCCCACTAGCGGGGGTCACAGATACGCAGTATTTT. The chain uses TRBV5-1 and TRBJ2-3, with TRBD2 matching 11 bases. Trimming removed 4 bases from V and 2 bases from J; junction bases left unmatched: 9. Germline-derived CDR1 and CDR2 are SGHRS and YFSETQ. This CDR3 has 17 residues.